These 32 T cell receptor beta chains were sequenced from one sample in a study of siplizumab effects on memory and regulatory T cells. Only in-frame clones appear in the TCRdb table, and some are missing; sequencing was by immunoSEQ multiplex PCR. Here the sample spans 70,000 to 100,000 clones, roughly 96% being singletons. Sequencing used naive CD4+ T cells sorted from blood. The receptors originated from a human donor in good health.

V gene TRBV5-3 combines with J gene TRBJ2-7; 14 bases line up with TRBD2. TRBV5-3 is sorted into the ORF group, with uncertain function. There are 21 residues in the CDR3. V shed 2 bases, J shed 1 base, and the junction held 17 bases outside the gene matches. Here the CDR3 DNA reads TGTGCCAGAAGCTTTGGCGGACTAGCGGGGGGCCATCCTTATTTTTCCTACGAGCAGTACTTC. It encodes CARSFGGLAGGHPYFSYEQYF.

The V and J genes are TRBV6-5 and TRBJ2-2; D is uncertain. The germline V gene encodes CDR1 MNHEY and CDR2 SVGAGI. Trimming pared 6 bases from V and 6 bases from J, leaving 8 bases between. The CDR3 contains 12 residues. The CDR3 spells CASSPVSGELFF. The CDR3 coding sequence is TGTGCCAGCAGCCCCGTATCCGGGGAGCTGTTTTTT.

This chain joins TRBV4-1 and TRBJ1-6, with 7 bases identical to TRBD1. The CDR3 is 16 amino acids. Germline lookup yields CDR1 MGHRA and CDR2 YSYEKL. V was pared by 2 bases and J by 6 bases, with 7 bases of the junction left unmatched. The chain's CDR3 is CASSQPRQGTNSPLHF. In DNA form, the CDR3 reads TGCGCCAGCAGCCAACCGAGACAGGGAACTAATTCACCCCTCCACTTT.

This chain connects TRBV5-4 to TRBJ2-5; D is undetermined. The CDR3 length is 11 residues. The germline V gene has CDR1 SGHNT and CDR2 YYREEE (reference sequence). V shed 4 bases and J shed 5 bases, with 6 bases lying between them. CDR3 in amino acids: CASSRGETQYF. The DNA for the CDR3 is TGTGCCAGCAGCCGAGGTGAGACCCAGTACTTC. The variable domain in full, with the rest retrieved from reference TRBV5-4 and TRBJ2-5, is ETGVTQSPTHLIKTRGQQVTLRCSSQSGHNTVSWYQQALGQGPQFIFQYYREEENGRGNFPPRFSGLQFPNYSSELNVNALELDDSALYLCASSRGETQYFGPGTRLLVL.

V is TRBV5-5 and J is TRBJ1-3, with 7 bases aligning to TRBD1. V was pared by 4 bases and J by 2 bases, with 0 bases of the junction left unmatched. The CDR3 extends over 13 amino acids. Germline lookup yields CDR1 SGHKS and CDR2 YYEKEE (reference sequence). In DNA form, the CDR3 reads TGTGCCAGCAGCGGACAGGCTGGAAACACCATATATTTT. Translating it yields CASSGQAGNTIYF. Full variable domain (missing parts from reference TRBV5-5 and TRBJ1-3): DAGVTQSPTHLIKTRGQQVTLRCSPISGHKSVSWYQQVLGQGPQFIFQYYEKEERGRGNFPDRFSARQFPNYSSELNVNALLLGDSALYLCASSGQAGNTIYFGEGSWLTVV.

The V and J genes are TRBV12-5 and TRBJ1-5, with TRBD1 matching over 12 bases. The germline gives CDR1 LGHNT, CDR2 FRNRAP. The ends lost 0 bases at V and 5 bases at J; junction bases unmatched: 5. This CDR3 is built from 17 residues. CDR3 DNA: TGTGCTAGTGGTTTGGTGAGGGACAGGGGGCTGTATCAGCCCCAGCATTTT. Protein: CASGLVRDRGLYQPQHF.

The chain has TRBV2 and TRBJ1-5; TRBD1 matches at 8 bases. The germline gives CDR1 SNHLY, CDR2 FYNNEI. Unmatched junction bases numbered 5, after V lost 6 bases and J lost 4 bases. The CDR3 length is 14 residues. The CDR3 is CASRDRGPNQPQHF. As DNA, the CDR3 is TGTGCCAGCAGAGACAGGGGACCGAATCAGCCCCAGCATTTT.

The V gene is TRBV5-1, the J gene TRBJ2-3; 8 bases match TRBD1. Germline V gene lookup returns CDR1 SGHRS and CDR2 YFSETQ. The CDR3 is 15 residues long. The junction had 4 bases not matched to a gene; V was cut back by 0 bases and J by 4 bases. This CDR3 is CASSLGTGFPDTQYF. The DNA of the CDR3 is TGCGCCAGCAGCTTGGGGACAGGGTTTCCAGATACGCAGTATTTT.

The table lists this clone with a count of one. This sequence joins TRBV10-1 and TRBJ2-5; D is undetermined. CDR1 and CDR2 (germline): WNHNN, SYGVQD (reference sequence). V dropped 8 bases and J dropped 5 bases, with 9 bases sitting between them. This CDR3 is built from 11 residues. As DNA, the CDR3 is TGCGCCAGCGGGGTCGGCGAGACCCAGTACTTC. Translating it yields CASGVGETQYF.

The rearrangement uses TRBV6-5 and TRBJ1-1; tentatively, D is TRBD1 (5 bases). In germline, CDR1 is MNHEY, CDR2 SVGAGI. This CDR3 spans 13 amino acids. Trimming removed 3 bases from V and 4 bases from J, with 9 bases in between. For the CDR3, the DNA is TGTGCCAGCAGTTATGACGGGGGCACTGAAGCTTTCTTT. Its protein product is CASSYDGGTEAFF.

The chain combines TRBV19 with TRBJ1-5; no firm D call. The CDR3 spans 18 residues. V shed 3 bases and J shed 0 bases, with 18 bases lying between them. CDR1 and CDR2 from the germline V gene are LNHDA and SQIVND (reference sequence). CDR3 region: CASSIGLTREDSNQPQHF. CDR3 sequence (DNA): TGTGCCAGTAGTATCGGGCTTACGAGGGAGGATAGCAATCAGCCCCAGCATTTT.

The J gene is TRBJ1-2, the V gene TRBV7-9; 7 nucleotides match TRBD1. Germline CDR1 SEHNR, CDR2 FQNEAQ (reference sequence). V lost 3 bases and J lost 12; bases outside the gene matches: 7. CDR3 length: 12 residues. The CDR3: CASSFRDRENTF. The CDR3 nucleotides are TGTGCCAGCAGCTTCCGGGACAGAGAGAACACCTTC.

The gene calls are TRBV7-2 and TRBJ2-7, with TRBD2 matching 7 bases. Germline CDR1 SGHTA, CDR2 FQGNSA. The CDR3 totals 14 residues. V lost 2 bases and J lost 2; bases outside the gene matches: 3. CDR3 sequence reads: CASSLRRETYEQYF. CDR3 in DNA: TGTGCCAGCAGCTTAAGGCGGGAGACCTACGAGCAGTACTTC.

This chain uses TRBV18 with TRBJ2-7; possible D gene TRBD2, 6 bases. The CDR3 consists of 14 residues. Trimming cost V 3 bases and J 2 bases, with 11 bases left between them. Germline assignment: CDR1 KGHSH and CDR2 LQKENI. CDR3: CASSPGGSPYEQYF. In DNA, the CDR3 is TGTGCCAGCTCACCGGGGGGATCCCCCTACGAGCAGTACTTC.

The chain links TRBV6-1 to TRBJ1-1; the D gene is possibly TRBD1 (5 bases). The CDR3 totals 14 residues. Germline V CDR1 and CDR2: MNHNS, SASEGT. The V and J ends lost 5 bases and 4 bases respectively, with 14 bases between them. The chain's CDR3 is CASSLGEGRTEAFF. The CDR3 region has the DNA TGTGCCAGCAGTCTGGGGGAGGGGCGCACTGAAGCTTTCTTT.

Turning to this clone: One junction end disagrees with the germline gene, perhaps due to a read error. This chain uses TRBV5-4 with TRBJ1-1; D may be TRBD1 (6 bases). The CDR3 loop spans 13 amino acids. Per the germline V gene, CDR1 is SGHNT and CDR2 is YYREEE (reference sequence). The CDR3 region has the DNA TGTGCCAGCAGCCGGGACATGAACACTGGAGCTTTCTTT. Translated, it gives CASSRDMNTGAFF.

J is TRBJ1-6 and V is TRBV7-6, with D possibly being TRBD1 (6 bases). Trimming took off 5 bases at V and 5 bases at J, with 13 bases between the two ends. The CDR3 loop spans 15 amino acids. CDR1 SGHVS and CDR2 FNYEAQ come from the germline V gene. This CDR3 reads CASSRGGMNNSPLHF. The CDR3 region has the DNA TGTGCCAGCAGCCGAGGGGGGATGAATAATTCACCCCTCCACTTT.

The chain couples TRBV19 to TRBJ1-5, with a weak D call TRBD1 (5 bases). From germline, CDR1 is LNHDA and CDR2 SQIVND (reference sequence). The V end was cut by 7 bases, the J end by 2 bases, with 6 bases between. This CDR3 region has 12 residues. Here the CDR3 reads CASIGGNQPQHF. In DNA form, the CDR3 reads TGTGCCAGTATAGGGGGCAATCAGCCCCAGCATTTT.

The chain uses TRBV6-5 and TRBJ2-1; no firm D call. Between the trimmed V and J ends, which lost 6 bases and 7 bases, there was a span of 13 bases. There are 13 residues in the CDR3. Looked up from germline, CDR1 is MNHEY and CDR2 is SVGAGI. In DNA form, the CDR3 reads TGTGCCAGCAGATCCACCCTTGGGAATGAGCAGTTCTTC. It encodes CASRSTLGNEQFF.

This clone was seen once. A read error may account for a junction end that differs from germline. The chain combines TRBV18 with TRBJ2-7, with TRBD1 matching over 10 bases. From germline, CDR1 is KGHSH and CDR2 LQKENI. The CDR3 runs 13 residues. CDR3 coding DNA: TGTGCCAGCTTCATGGACAGGGGGTCCCCCCCAAGCTTC. Its translation: CASFMDRGSPPSF.

This rearrangement joins TRBV27 to TRBJ2-5, with 9 bases aligning to TRBD2. CDR1 is MNHEY, CDR2 SMNVEV, per germline (reference sequence). This CDR3 is 15 amino acids long. V was clipped by 2 bases and J by 5 bases; unmatched bases: 6. In DNA form, the CDR3 reads TGTGCCAGCAGTTTAGGGACTAGCTCCCAGGAGACCCAGTACTTC. Amino acid sequence: CASSLGTSSQETQYF.

The V call is TRBV29-1, the J call TRBJ1-2; D remains unclear. Per the germline V gene, CDR1 is SQVTM and CDR2 is ANQGSEA. There are 13 residues in the CDR3. The ends were cut back, 1 base at V and 4 bases at J, with 10 bases in the middle. This CDR3 is CSVEVASSYGYTF. CDR3 DNA sequence: TGCAGCGTTGAAGTCGCCTCCTCCTATGGCTACACCTTC.

This chain connects TRBV11-2 to TRBJ2-5, with 15 bases matching TRBD2. Germline V gene data show CDR1 as SGHAT and CDR2 as FQNNGV. J gave up 4 bases and V 6 bases, and 9 bases lay outside the gene matches. This CDR3 has 17 residues. CDR3 amino acids: CASRPPGLAGGGETQYF. Written as DNA, the CDR3 is TGTGCCAGCAGGCCTCCGGGACTAGCGGGGGGAGGAGAGACCCAGTACTTC.

The chain uses TRBV6-1 and TRBJ1-3, with D unresolved. The CDR3 is made up of 15 amino acids. The V and J ends lost 8 bases and 0 bases respectively, with 14 bases between them. Per germline, CDR1 MNHNS and CDR2 SASEGT. CDR3 region: CASALLENSGNTIYF. In DNA, the CDR3 is TGTGCCAGCGCCCTCCTCGAGAACTCTGGAAACACCATATATTTT.

The V gene is TRBV19, the J gene TRBJ1-5; D might be TRBD1 (6 bases). Germline V gives CDR1 LNHDA, CDR2 SQIVND (reference sequence). The CDR3 sequence is 15 residues long. The V and J ends lost 7 bases and 5 bases respectively, with 18 bases between them. In DNA, the CDR3 is TGTGCCAGTAACCTAGGGGGGGAGGGGTATCAGCCCCAGCATTTT. Its translation is CASNLGGEGYQPQHF. The complete variable domain, with remaining parts taken from reference TRBV19 and TRBJ1-5, reads DGGITQSPKYLFRKEGQNVTLSCEQNLNHDAMYWYRQDPGQGLRLIYYSQIVNDFQKGDIAEGYSVSREKKESFPLTVTSAQKNPTAFYLCASNLGGEGYQPQHFGDGTRLSIL.

The chain is built from TRBV19 and TRBJ1-1, with 7 bases lining up with TRBD1. The CDR3 has 17 amino acids. Germline V CDR1 and CDR2: LNHDA, SQIVND (reference sequence). V was clipped by 8 bases and J by 0 bases; unmatched bases: 15. In DNA, the CDR3 is TGTGCCAGTGCCCCCGGGACAGTAAGGGACCTGAACACTGAAGCTTTCTTT. Translating it yields CASAPGTVRDLNTEAFF.

The J gene is TRBJ2-1, the V gene TRBV7-7; TRBD2 matches at 9 bases. V was pared by 5 bases and J by 2 bases, with 4 bases of the junction left unmatched. The CDR3 contains 15 residues. From germline, CDR1 is SSHAT and CDR2 FNYEAQ (reference sequence). Here the CDR3 DNA reads TGTGCCAGCAGCCCAGCGGGGGGAACCTACAATGAGCAGTTCTTC. This gives the protein CASSPAGGTYNEQFF.

The rearrangement uses TRBV5-1 and TRBJ2-5; D not resolved. The CDR3 has 14 residues. CDR1 and CDR2 (germline): SGHRS, YFSETQ. Deletions cut 0 bases from V and 1 base from J, with 7 bases between. For the CDR3, the DNA is TGCGCCAGCAGCTTGGTTACCATCCAAGAGACCCAGTACTTC. It encodes CASSLVTIQETQYF. Based on the CDR3 plus reference TRBV5-1 and TRBJ2-5, the full variable domain is KAGVTQTPRYLIKTRGQQVTLSCSPISGHRSVSWYQQTPGQGLQFLFEYFSETQRNKGNFPGRFSGRQFSNSRSEMNVSTLELGDSALYLCASSLVTIQETQYFGPGTRLLVL.

The V and J genes are TRBV9 and TRBJ2-7; TRBD2 matches 13 bases. The CDR3 runs to 15 residues. Germline CDR1 and CDR2: SGDLS and YYNGEE. The junction had 7 bases not matched to a gene; V was cut back by 4 bases and J by 6 bases. The DNA for the CDR3 is TGTGCCAGCAGCACAACTAGCGGGGGGGCCCGCGAGCAGTACTTC. This sequence encodes CASSTTSGGAREQYF.

This rearrangement joins TRBV5-4 to TRBJ1-6; 9 nucleotides align to TRBD1. Per germline, CDR1 SGHNT and CDR2 YYREEE (reference sequence). This CDR3 is built from 14 residues. The V and J ends lost 4 bases and 7 bases, in that order; junction bases with no gene match: 3. The CDR3 region is CASSPGQGNSPLHF. DNA for the CDR3: TGTGCCAGCAGCCCCGGACAGGGGAATTCACCCCTCCACTTT.

The count of this clone is one. The J gene is TRBJ1-2, the V gene TRBV11-2; the match to TRBD1 covers 9 bases. J lost 0 bases, V lost 3 bases, and 5 bases had no gene match. Germline V gene data show CDR1 as SGHAT and CDR2 as FQNNGV. This CDR3 contains 16 residues. The CDR3 loop is CASSFVRTGANYGYTF. DNA for the CDR3: TGTGCCAGCAGCTTCGTCCGGACAGGGGCTAACTATGGCTACACCTTC.

The V and J genes are TRBV7-9 and TRBJ1-5; the D is unclear. Germline V gene data show CDR1 as SEHNR and CDR2 as FQNEAQ (reference sequence). V was cut by 2 bases and J by 3 bases, with 8 bases left in between. The CDR3 runs to 14 residues. In DNA form, the CDR3 reads TGTGCCAGCAGCTTACAACACCTCAATCAGCCCCAGCATTTT. This gives the protein CASSLQHLNQPQHF.